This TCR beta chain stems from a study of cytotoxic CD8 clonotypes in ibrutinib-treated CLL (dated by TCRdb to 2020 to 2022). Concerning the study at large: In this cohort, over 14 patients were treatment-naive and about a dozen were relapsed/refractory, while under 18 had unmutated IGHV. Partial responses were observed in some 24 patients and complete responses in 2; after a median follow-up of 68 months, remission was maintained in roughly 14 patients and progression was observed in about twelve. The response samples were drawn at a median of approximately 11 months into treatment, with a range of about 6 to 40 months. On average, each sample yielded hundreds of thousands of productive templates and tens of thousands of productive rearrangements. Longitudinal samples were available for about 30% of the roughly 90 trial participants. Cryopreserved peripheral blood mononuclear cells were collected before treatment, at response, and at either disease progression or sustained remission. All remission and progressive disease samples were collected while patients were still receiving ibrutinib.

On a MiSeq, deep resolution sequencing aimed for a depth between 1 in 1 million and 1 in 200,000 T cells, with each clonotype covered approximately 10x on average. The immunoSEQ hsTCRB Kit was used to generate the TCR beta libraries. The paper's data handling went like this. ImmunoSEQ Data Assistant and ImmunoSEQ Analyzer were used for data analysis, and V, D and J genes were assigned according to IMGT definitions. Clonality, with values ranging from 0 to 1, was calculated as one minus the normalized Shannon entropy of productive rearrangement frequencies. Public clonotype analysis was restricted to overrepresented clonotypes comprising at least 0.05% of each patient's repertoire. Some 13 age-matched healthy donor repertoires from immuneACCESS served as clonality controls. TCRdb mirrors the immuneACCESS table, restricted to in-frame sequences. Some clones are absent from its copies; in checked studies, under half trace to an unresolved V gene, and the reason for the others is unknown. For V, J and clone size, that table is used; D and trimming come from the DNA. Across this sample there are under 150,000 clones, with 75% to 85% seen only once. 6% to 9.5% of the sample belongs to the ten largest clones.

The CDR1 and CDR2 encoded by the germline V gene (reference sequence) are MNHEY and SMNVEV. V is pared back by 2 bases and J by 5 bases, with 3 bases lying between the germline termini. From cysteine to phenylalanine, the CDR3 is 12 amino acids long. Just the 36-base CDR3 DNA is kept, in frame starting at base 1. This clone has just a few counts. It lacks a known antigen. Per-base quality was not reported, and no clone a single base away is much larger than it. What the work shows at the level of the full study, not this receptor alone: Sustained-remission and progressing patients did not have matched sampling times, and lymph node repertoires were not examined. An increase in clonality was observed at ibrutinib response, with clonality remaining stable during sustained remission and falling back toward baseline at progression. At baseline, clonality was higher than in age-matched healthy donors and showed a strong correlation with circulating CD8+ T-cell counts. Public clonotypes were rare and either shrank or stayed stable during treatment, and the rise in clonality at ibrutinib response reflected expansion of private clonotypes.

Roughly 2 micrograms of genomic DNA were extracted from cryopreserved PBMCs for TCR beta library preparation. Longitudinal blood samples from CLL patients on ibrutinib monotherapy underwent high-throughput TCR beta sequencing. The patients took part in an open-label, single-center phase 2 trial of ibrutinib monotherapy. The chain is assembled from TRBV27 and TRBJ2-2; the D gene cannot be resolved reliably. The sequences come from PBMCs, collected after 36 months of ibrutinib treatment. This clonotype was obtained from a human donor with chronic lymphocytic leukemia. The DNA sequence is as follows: TGTGCCAGCAGTTTAGGGACCGGGGAGCTGTTTTTT. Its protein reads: CASSLGTGELFF.